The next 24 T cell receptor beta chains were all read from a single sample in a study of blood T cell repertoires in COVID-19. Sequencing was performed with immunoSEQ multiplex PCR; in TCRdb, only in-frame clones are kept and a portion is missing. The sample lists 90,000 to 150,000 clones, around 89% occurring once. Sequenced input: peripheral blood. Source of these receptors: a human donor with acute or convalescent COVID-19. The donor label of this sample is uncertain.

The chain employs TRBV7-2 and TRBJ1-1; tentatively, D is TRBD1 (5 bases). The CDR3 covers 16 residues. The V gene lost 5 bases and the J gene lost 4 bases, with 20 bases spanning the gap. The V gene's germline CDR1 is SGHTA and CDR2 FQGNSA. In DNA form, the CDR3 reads TGTGCCAGCAGCAGTAGGGGTGCTCCCCAGGGCACTGAAGCTTTCTTT. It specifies CASSSRGAPQGTEAFF.

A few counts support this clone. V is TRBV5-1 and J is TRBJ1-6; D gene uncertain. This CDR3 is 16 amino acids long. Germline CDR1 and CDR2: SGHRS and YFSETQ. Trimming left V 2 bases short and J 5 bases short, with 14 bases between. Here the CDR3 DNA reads TGCGCCAGCAGCTTAGGAGGACGGTCCAATAATTCACCCCTCCACTTT. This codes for CASSLGGRSNNSPLHF.

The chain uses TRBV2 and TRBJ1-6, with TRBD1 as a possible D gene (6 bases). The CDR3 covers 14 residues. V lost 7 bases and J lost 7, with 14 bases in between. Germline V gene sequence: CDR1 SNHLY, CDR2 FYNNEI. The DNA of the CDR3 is TGTGCCAGCACCCGGGACACCTCAAATTCACCCCTCCACTTT. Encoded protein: CASTRDTSNSPLHF. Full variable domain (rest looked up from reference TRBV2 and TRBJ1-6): EPEVTQTPSHQVTQMGQEVILRCVPISNHLYFYWYRQILGQKVEFLVSFYNNEISEKSEIFDDQFSVERPDGSNFTLKIRSTKLEDSAMYFCASTRDTSNSPLHFGNGTRLTVT.

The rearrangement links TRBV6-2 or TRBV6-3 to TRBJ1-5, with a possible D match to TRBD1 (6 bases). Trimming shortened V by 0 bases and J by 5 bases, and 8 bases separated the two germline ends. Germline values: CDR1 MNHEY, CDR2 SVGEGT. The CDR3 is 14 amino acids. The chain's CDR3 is CASSYSQGYQPQHF. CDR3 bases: TGTGCCAGCAGTTACTCACAGGGTTATCAGCCCCAGCATTTT.

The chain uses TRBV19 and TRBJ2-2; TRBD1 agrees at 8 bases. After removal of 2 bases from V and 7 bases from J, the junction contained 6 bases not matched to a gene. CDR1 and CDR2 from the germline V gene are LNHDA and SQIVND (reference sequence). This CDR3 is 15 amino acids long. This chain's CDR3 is CASSIKQGASGELFF. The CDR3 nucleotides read TGTGCCAGTAGTATAAAGCAGGGGGCGAGCGGGGAGCTGTTTTTT.

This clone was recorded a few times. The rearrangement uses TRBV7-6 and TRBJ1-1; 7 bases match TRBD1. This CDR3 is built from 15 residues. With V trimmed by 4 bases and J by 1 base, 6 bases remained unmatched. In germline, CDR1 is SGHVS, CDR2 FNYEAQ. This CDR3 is CASSSWTGSNTEAFF. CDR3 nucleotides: TGTGCCAGCAGCTCGTGGACAGGTTCGAACACTGAAGCTTTCTTT.

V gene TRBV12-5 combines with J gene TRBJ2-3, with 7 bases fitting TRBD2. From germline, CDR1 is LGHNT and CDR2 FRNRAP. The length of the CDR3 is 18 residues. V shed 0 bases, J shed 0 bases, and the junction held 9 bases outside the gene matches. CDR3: CASGLVRGDHTSTDTQYF. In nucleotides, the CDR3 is TGTGCTAGTGGTTTGGTACGGGGGGACCACACTAGCACAGATACGCAGTATTTT. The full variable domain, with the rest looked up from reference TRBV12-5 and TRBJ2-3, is DARVTQTPRHKVTEMGQEVTMRCQPILGHNTVFWYRQTMMQGLELLAYFRNRAPLDDSGMPKDRFSAEMPDATLATLKIQPSEPRDSAVYFCASGLVRGDHTSTDTQYFGPGTRLTVL.

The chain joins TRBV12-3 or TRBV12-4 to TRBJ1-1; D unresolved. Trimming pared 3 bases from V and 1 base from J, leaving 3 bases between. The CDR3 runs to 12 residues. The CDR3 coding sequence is TGTGCCAGCAGTTTCGGGAACACTGAAGCTTTCTTT. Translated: CASSFGNTEAFF.

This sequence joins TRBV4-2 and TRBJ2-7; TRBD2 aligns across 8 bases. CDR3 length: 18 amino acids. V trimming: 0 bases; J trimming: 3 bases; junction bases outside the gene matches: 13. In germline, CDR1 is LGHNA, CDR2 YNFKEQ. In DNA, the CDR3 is TGTGCCAGCAGCCAAGATGTGAGTAGCGGGATAATTGGCTACGAGCAGTACTTC. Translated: CASSQDVSSGIIGYEQYF.

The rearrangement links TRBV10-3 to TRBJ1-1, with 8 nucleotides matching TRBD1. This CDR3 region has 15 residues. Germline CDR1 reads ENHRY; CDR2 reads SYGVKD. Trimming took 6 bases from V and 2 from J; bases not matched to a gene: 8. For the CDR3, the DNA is TGTGCCATCAGCAGACCAGGGGGCGGAAACACTGAAGCTTTCTTT. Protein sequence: CAISRPGGGNTEAFF.

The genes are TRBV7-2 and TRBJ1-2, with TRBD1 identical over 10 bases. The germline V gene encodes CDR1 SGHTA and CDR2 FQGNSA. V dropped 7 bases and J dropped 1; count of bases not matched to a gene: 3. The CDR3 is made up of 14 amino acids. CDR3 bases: TGTGCCAGCACCGGGGACAGGGGTAACTATGGCTACACCTTC. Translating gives CASTGDRGNYGYTF.

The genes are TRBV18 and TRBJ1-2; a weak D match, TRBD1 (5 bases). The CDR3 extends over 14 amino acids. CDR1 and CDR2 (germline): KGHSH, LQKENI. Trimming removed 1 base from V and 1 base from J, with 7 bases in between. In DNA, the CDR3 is TGTGCCAGCTCACCACAACAGGATAACTATGGCTACACCTTC. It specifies CASSPQQDNYGYTF.

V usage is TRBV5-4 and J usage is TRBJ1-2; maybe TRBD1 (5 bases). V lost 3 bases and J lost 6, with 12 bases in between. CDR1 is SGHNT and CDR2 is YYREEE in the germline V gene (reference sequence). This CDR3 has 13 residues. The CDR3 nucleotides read TGTGCCAGCAGCTCCAGGGTTCTCAATGGCTACACCTTC. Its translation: CASSSRVLNGYTF.

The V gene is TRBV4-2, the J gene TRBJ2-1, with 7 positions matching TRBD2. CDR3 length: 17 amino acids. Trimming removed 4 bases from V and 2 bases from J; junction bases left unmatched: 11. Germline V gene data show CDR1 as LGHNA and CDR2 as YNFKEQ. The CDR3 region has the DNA TGTGCCAGCAGCCCGGACGGGGCTAGCGGAACCTACAATGAGCAGTTCTTC. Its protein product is CASSPDGASGTYNEQFF.

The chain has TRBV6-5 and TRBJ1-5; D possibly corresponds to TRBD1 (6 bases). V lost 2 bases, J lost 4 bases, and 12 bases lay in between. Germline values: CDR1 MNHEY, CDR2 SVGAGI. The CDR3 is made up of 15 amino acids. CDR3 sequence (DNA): TGTGCCAGCAGTTACGCGGAGGGGGGGAATCAGCCCCAGCATTTT. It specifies CASSYAEGGNQPQHF.

The CDR3 nucleotides are TGTGCCAGCAATGACGGGAGAAACACCGGGGAGCTGTTTTTT. It is translated as CASNDGRNTGELFF. The chain couples TRBV28 to TRBJ2-2; D possibly corresponds to TRBD2 (6 bases). In germline, CDR1 is MDHEN, CDR2 SYDVKM. This CDR3 spans 14 amino acids. V lost 7 bases and J 2 bases, leaving 11 bases between the germline ends.

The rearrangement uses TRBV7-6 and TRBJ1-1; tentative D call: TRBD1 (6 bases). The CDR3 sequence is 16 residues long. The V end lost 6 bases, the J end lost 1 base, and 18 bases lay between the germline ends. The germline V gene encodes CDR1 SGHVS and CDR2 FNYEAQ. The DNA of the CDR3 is TGTGCCAGCAGTCCGCATCCCGGGACAAAGAACACTGAAGCTTTCTTT. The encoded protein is CASSPHPGTKNTEAFF. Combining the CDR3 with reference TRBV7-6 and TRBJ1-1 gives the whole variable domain GAGVSQSPRYKVTKRGQDVALRCDPISGHVSLYWYRQALGQGPEFLTYFNYEAQQDKSGLPNDRFSAERPEGSISTLTIQRTEQRDSAMYRCASSPHPGTKNTEAFFGQGTRLTVV.

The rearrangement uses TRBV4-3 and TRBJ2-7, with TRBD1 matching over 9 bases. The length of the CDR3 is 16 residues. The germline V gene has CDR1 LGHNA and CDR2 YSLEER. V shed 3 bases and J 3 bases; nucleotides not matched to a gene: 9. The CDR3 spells CASSQYPGQGLYEQYF. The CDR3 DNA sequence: TGCGCCAGCAGCCAGTATCCGGGACAGGGACTCTACGAGCAGTACTTC.

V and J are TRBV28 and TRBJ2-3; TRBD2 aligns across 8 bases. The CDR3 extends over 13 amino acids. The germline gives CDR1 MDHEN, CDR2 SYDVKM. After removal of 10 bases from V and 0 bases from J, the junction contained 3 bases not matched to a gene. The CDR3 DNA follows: TGTGCCACCTCTAGCGGGAGCACAGATACGCAGTATTTT. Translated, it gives CATSSGSTDTQYF.

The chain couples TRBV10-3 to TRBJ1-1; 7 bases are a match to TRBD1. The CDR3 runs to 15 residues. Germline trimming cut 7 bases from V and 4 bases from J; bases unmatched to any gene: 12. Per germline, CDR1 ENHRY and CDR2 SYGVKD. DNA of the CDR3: TGTGCCATCAACCCCCAGGGGGGAATGAGCACTGAAGCTTTCTTT. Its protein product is CAINPQGGMSTEAFF.

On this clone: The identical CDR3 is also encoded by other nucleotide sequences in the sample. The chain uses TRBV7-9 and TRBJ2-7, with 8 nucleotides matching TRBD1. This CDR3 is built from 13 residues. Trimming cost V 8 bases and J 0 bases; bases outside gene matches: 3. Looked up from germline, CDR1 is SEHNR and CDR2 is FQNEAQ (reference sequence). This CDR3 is CASGTGGSYEQYF. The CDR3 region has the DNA TGTGCCAGCGGAACAGGGGGCTCCTACGAGCAGTACTTC.

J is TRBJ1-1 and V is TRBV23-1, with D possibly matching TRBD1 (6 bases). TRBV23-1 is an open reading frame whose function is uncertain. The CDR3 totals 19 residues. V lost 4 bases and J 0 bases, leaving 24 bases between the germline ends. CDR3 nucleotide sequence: TGCGCCAGCAGTCGCCCTGAGGAGAGGACAGTACTCATGAACACTGAAGCTTTCTTT. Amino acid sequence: CASSRPEERTVLMNTEAFF.

The CDR3 region has the DNA TGTGCCAGCAGCGCTCGGGGGGGTGTCTCCTATAATTCACCCCTCCACTTT. Translated: CASSARGGVSYNSPLHF. This chain connects TRBV7-8 to TRBJ1-6; tentatively, D is TRBD1 (5 bases). The CDR3 runs 17 residues. The V end lost 5 bases, the J end lost 0 bases, and 14 bases lay between the germline ends. Germline V gene data show CDR1 as SGHVS and CDR2 as FQNEAQ.

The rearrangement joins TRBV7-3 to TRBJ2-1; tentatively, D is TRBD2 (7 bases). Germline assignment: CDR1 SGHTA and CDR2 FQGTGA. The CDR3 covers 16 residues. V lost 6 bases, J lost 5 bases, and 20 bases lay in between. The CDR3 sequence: CASSRSTGGGHNEQFF. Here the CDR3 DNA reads TGTGCCAGCAGTCGGTCGACGGGCGGGGGCCACAATGAGCAGTTCTTC.